This record looks at one TCR beta chain sequence and its context. This specimen belongs to a study of control samples from healthy donors and cancer patients. The repertoire was sequenced with immunoSEQ multiplex PCR; TCRdb's copy has only in-frame clones and lacks some. Of some 79,000 clones listed, about 90% are singletons. The CDR3 totals 14 residues. Germline V lookup: CDR1 SGHTA, CDR2 FQGTGA. V trimming: 3 bases; J trimming: 2 bases; junction bases outside the gene matches: 2. This TCR came from a woman aged 45-65 years in good health. The chain recombines TRBV7-3 with TRBJ2-3, with 7 bases lining up with TRBD1. The specimen was blood. CDR3 residues: CASSLGQNTDTQYF. DNA for the CDR3: TGTGCCAGCAGCTTGGGACAGAACACAGATACGCAGTATTTT.